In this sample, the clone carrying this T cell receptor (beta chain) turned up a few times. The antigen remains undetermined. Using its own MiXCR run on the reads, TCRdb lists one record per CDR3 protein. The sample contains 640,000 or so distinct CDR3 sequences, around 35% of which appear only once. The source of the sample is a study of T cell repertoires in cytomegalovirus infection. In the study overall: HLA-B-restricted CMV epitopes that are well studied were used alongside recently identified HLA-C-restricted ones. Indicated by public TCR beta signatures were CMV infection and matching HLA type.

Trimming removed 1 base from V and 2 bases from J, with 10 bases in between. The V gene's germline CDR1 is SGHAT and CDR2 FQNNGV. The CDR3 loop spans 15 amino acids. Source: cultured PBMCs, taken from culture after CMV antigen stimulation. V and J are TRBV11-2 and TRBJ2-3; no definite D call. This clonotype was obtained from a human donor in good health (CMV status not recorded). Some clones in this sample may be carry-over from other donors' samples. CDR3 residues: CASSLVASLTDTQYF. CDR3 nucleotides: TGTGCCAGCAGCTTAGTGGCCTCCCTCACAGATACGCAGTATTTT.